Each of the 19 T cell receptor beta chains below was sequenced from the same sample in a study of cytomegalovirus exposure and HLA in healthy donors. The primer mix had 60 Vbeta and 13 Jbeta primers. Libraries were prepared by immunoSEQ multiplex PCR; TCRdb keeps only in-frame clonotypes and omits some of them. The data show about 120,000 clones, 70% to 75% seen once. Material: PBMCs. The receptors shown here come from a woman aged 18-29 years in good health and CMV-seronegative.

This clone was observed a handful of times. This rearrangement joins TRBV5-4 to TRBJ2-2; possibly TRBD2 for D (7 bases). V was clipped by 2 bases and J by 1 base, with 15 bases between them. The CDR3 has 17 amino acids. CDR1 and CDR2 from the germline V gene are SGHNT and YYREEE (reference sequence). CDR3 protein: CASSLSGGAGNTGELFF. The CDR3 DNA reads as TGTGCCAGCAGCTTAAGTGGGGGGGCCGGGAACACCGGGGAGCTGTTTTTT.

This clone has only one observation. The chain couples TRBV5-1 to TRBJ2-2; possibly TRBD1 for D (6 bases). CDR1 and CDR2 from the germline V gene are SGHRS and YFSETQ. This CDR3 region has 13 residues. Deletions cut 0 bases from V and 7 bases from J, with 7 bases between. CDR3 sequence reads: CASSLAQGGELFF. DNA of the CDR3: TGCGCCAGCAGCTTGGCACAGGGCGGGGAGCTGTTTTTT.

V is TRBV13 and J is TRBJ1-1; possibly TRBD1 for D (5 bases). CDR3 size: 16 residues. CDR1 is PRHDT, CDR2 FYEKMQ, per germline (reference sequence). The V end was cut by 5 bases, the J end by 1 base, with 17 bases between. Here the CDR3 reads CASSENTGVGNTEAFF. The CDR3 nucleotides read TGTGCCAGCAGCGAAAATACAGGCGTGGGGAACACTGAAGCTTTCTTT.

J is TRBJ1-5 and V is TRBV7-2, with unresolved D. This CDR3 region has 15 residues. V lost 2 bases and J lost 3, with 11 bases in between. Germline V CDR1 and CDR2: SGHTA, FQGNSA. The CDR3 DNA follows: TGTGCCAGCAGCTTAATTGGTCAGTACAATCAGCCCCAGCATTTT. This codes for CASSLIGQYNQPQHF.

The CDR3, as DNA: TGTGCCACCCGGGGGGGAGGTCAGCCCCAGCATTTT. Protein product: CATRGGGQPQHF. V is TRBV19 and J is TRBJ1-5; D perhaps matches TRBD1 (5 bases). Germline V gene sequence: CDR1 LNHDA, CDR2 SQIVND (reference sequence). The V gene lost 10 bases and the J gene lost 6 bases, with 13 bases spanning the gap. The CDR3 has 12 amino acids.

V is TRBV4-1 and J is TRBJ2-7, with 11 nucleotides matching TRBD1. V lost 4 bases and J lost 3; bases outside the gene matches: 2. The CDR3 runs 14 residues. The germline V gene has CDR1 MGHRA and CDR2 YSYEKL. In DNA form, the CDR3 reads TGCGCCAGCAGCCCCGGGACAGGGGGCTACGAGCAGTACTTC. This codes for CASSPGTGGYEQYF.

V is TRBV6-1 and J is TRBJ2-3; no definite D call. The ends were cut back, 2 bases at V and 2 bases at J, with 5 bases in the middle. CDR1 is MNHNS, CDR2 SASEGT, per germline. The CDR3 has 13 amino acids. The CDR3 nucleotides are TGTGCCAGCAGTGAACCCCACACAGATACGCAGTATTTT. Translation gives CASSEPHTDTQYF.

CDR3 amino acids: CAISEHRDNGYTF. Written as DNA, the CDR3 is TGTGCCATCAGTGAGCACAGGGACAATGGCTACACCTTC. The chain employs TRBV10-3 and TRBJ1-2; a weak D match, TRBD1 (6 bases). V lost 2 bases and J 6 bases, leaving 10 bases between the germline ends. This CDR3 region has 13 residues. The germline CDR1 and CDR2 sequences are ENHRY and SYGVKD.

This clone was found once. This CDR3 reads CASSPDRVEYYEQYF. CDR3 DNA: TGTGCCAGCAGTCCCGACAGGGTGGAATACTACGAGCAGTACTTC. V gene TRBV2 combines with J gene TRBJ2-7; 7 bases are a match to TRBD1. Looked up from germline, CDR1 is SNHLY and CDR2 is FYNNEI. Trimming took 5 bases from V and 3 from J; bases not matched to a gene: 10. The CDR3 extends over 15 amino acids.

The V gene is TRBV6-5, the J gene TRBJ2-1; 9 positions match TRBD2. The CDR3 runs to 14 residues. With 3 bases clipped from V and 6 bases from J, the junction kept 3 bases outside the gene matches. Germline CDR1 MNHEY, CDR2 SVGAGI. The DNA of the CDR3 is TGTGCCAGCAGTTATAGCGGGGGAATCAATGAGCAGTTCTTC. This encodes CASSYSGGINEQFF.

This chain joins TRBV13 and TRBJ2-7; D perhaps matches TRBD1 (6 bases). Trimming removed 3 bases from V and 2 bases from J, with 17 bases in between. The CDR3 consists of 16 residues. The germline CDR1 and CDR2 sequences are PRHDT and FYEKMQ (reference sequence). The CDR3 region has the DNA TGTGCCAGCAGCTTCCGGTCTGCCAGGGGTCCCTACGAGCAGTACTTC. Protein product: CASSFRSARGPYEQYF.

The V gene is TRBV4-2, the J gene TRBJ1-3; D gene uncertain. Germline V gene sequence: CDR1 LGHNA, CDR2 YNFKEQ. V lost 0 bases, J lost 0 bases, and 12 bases lay in between. CDR3 size: 17 residues. This CDR3 reads CASSQDFYGSSGNTIYF. The CDR3 coding sequence is TGTGCCAGCAGCCAAGATTTCTACGGTAGCTCTGGAAACACCATATATTTT.

This clone was seen once. The chain joins TRBV6-6 to TRBJ2-7; no reliable D call. Trimming took 4 bases from V and 2 from J, leaving 9 bases between them. Germline-derived CDR1 and CDR2 are MNHNY and SVGAGI (reference sequence). The CDR3 runs 13 residues. CDR3 amino acids: CASSLNRAYEQYF. The CDR3 DNA sequence: TGTGCCAGCAGTTTAAACAGAGCCTACGAGCAGTACTTC.

This clone appeared a few times. The rearrangement joins TRBV5-6 to TRBJ1-5; the match to TRBD1 covers 7 bases. CDR1 and CDR2 from the germline V gene are SGHDT and YYEEEE. V trimming: 3 bases; J trimming: 5 bases; junction bases outside the gene matches: 11. The CDR3 has 16 residues. CDR3 protein: CASSSSAAGGHQPQHF. The CDR3 nucleotides are TGTGCCAGCAGCTCCTCCGCGGCAGGGGGTCATCAGCCCCAGCATTTT. The full variable domain, completed using reference TRBV5-6 and TRBJ1-5, is DAGVTQSPTHLIKTRGQQVTLRCSPKSGHDTVSWYQQALGQGPQFIFQYYEEEERQRGNFPDRFSGHQFPNYSSELNVNALLLGDSALYLCASSSSAAGGHQPQHFGDGTRLSIL.

This clone was counted between two and nine times. The V call is TRBV2, the J call TRBJ2-1; possibly TRBD1 for D (5 bases). Trimming took 2 bases from V and 6 from J, leaving 23 bases between them. The CDR3 spans 18 residues. CDR1 is SNHLY, CDR2 FYNNEI, per germline. In DNA, the CDR3 is TGTGCCAGCAGTGAAAGGCAGGCAGGGATGGTTCGAAGCAATGAGCAGTTCTTC. This sequence encodes CASSERQAGMVRSNEQFF.

This clone has just a few counts. J is TRBJ2-2 and V is TRBV5-1; no clear D gene. From germline, CDR1 is SGHRS and CDR2 YFSETQ. CDR3 length equals 14 residues. Trimming cost V 0 bases and J 1 base, with 4 bases left between them. The CDR3 DNA follows: TGCGCCAGCAGCTTGGCAGGGAACACCGGGGAGCTGTTTTTT. Its translation: CASSLAGNTGELFF.

This clone was observed once. The gene calls are TRBV28 and TRBJ1-5; D is uncertain. Trimming removed 6 bases at V and 7 bases at J, with 10 bases between. Germline values: CDR1 MDHEN, CDR2 SYDVKM. There are 12 residues in the CDR3. The CDR3 is CASRPQEQPQHF. The CDR3 coding sequence is TGTGCCAGCAGGCCGCAGGAACAGCCCCAGCATTTT.

The chain links TRBV4-2 to TRBJ2-7; TRBD1 aligns across 7 bases. The CDR3 runs to 16 residues. In germline, CDR1 is LGHNA, CDR2 YNFKEQ. The junction had 12 bases not matched to a gene; V was cut back by 6 bases and J by 1 base. CDR3 residues: CASSLLDRETSYEQYF. DNA of the CDR3: TGTGCCAGCAGTCTTTTAGACAGGGAAACTTCCTACGAGCAGTACTTC.

The rearrangement joins TRBV15 to TRBJ1-1; D remains ambiguous. V lost 5 bases to trimming and J lost 1 base, with 11 bases between them. Germline V gene data show CDR1 as LNHNV and CDR2 as YYDKDF (reference sequence). There are 14 residues in the CDR3. DNA for the CDR3: TGTGCCACCAGCTCCCAGGTTGGGAACACTGAAGCTTTCTTT. This codes for CATSSQVGNTEAFF.